This entry concerns a single T cell receptor (beta chain). Antigen: not known. The sample belongs to a study of cytomegalovirus exposure and HLA in healthy donors. General study findings and limits: In an earlier analysis, in roughly 600 donors, most V segments appeared productive either ~87% or ~30% of the time.

The PCR had 60 Vbeta and 13 Jbeta primers. TCRdb's copy holds only in-frame clones and misses some; the assay was immunoSEQ multiplex PCR. This table holds approximately 100,000 clones, roughly three quarters found once. Per the germline V gene, CDR1 is LNHDA and CDR2 is SQIVND (reference sequence). The CDR3 consists of 14 residues. V gave up 1 base and J gave up 2 bases, with 8 bases separating them. The receptor comes from a woman aged 45 to 65 in good health and CMV-seropositive. Input material: PBMCs. This chain links TRBV19 with TRBJ2-5; possible D gene TRBD2, 6 bases. The CDR3 DNA follows: TGTGCCAGTAGTATAGTGGGAGGACAAGAGACCCAGTACTTC. It encodes CASSIVGGQETQYF.